The 20 T cell receptor beta chains below all came from one sample that was sequenced in a study of T-cell reconstitution after alpha-beta-depleted transplantation in children (dated by TCRdb to the mid-2010s). The protocol used for the library was PCR. This sample was sequenced with an Illumina HiSeq 2500. TCR library preparation used molecular barcoding, with unique molecular identifiers applied to normalize quantification of the TCRbeta repertoire. TCRdb trimmed public reads at Q25 via fastp, called clones via MiXCR and kept in-frame beta chains. Each entry is one CDR3 protein sequence, shown with its most common DNA and genes. The sample contains about 500,000 distinct CDR3 sequences, approximately 32% of them found a single time. Approximately 2.3% of the sample belongs to the ten largest clones. Specimen: PBMCs from the stem cell graft donor, collected from the stem cell graft. These receptors all stem from a human donor who donated a stem cell graft to a child with aplastic anemia.

This clonotype occurred many times. The rearrangement uses TRBV29-1 and TRBJ1-1; D gene ambiguous. CDR1 and CDR2 from the germline V gene are SQVTM and ANQGSEA. The V and J ends lost 3 bases and 0 bases respectively, with 5 bases between them. The CDR3 spans 12 residues. The CDR3 DNA reads TGCAGCGTTGATGGGGTGAACACTGAAGCTTTCTTT. Its protein product is CSVDGVNTEAFF.

The rearrangement joins TRBV6-1 to TRBJ1-6, with D tentatively TRBD1 (6 bases). The germline V gene encodes CDR1 MNHNS and CDR2 SASEGT. Between the trimmed V and J ends, which lost 5 bases and 8 bases, there was a span of 13 bases. The CDR3 runs 14 residues. CDR3 DNA sequence: TGTGCCAGCAGTATGACAGGAGGATATTCACCCCTCCACTTT. Translated, it gives CASSMTGGYSPLHF.

The chain couples TRBV28 to TRBJ2-5; tentative D call: TRBD1 (6 bases). Germline values: CDR1 MDHEN, CDR2 SYDVKM. CDR3 length: 14 amino acids. Trimming left V 6 bases short and J 1 base short, with 12 bases between. The CDR3 loop is CASRHTGSQETQYF. CDR3 bases: TGTGCCAGCAGGCATACAGGGTCCCAAGAGACCCAGTACTTC.

This clonotype was seen a handful of times. The rearrangement uses TRBV7-9 and TRBJ2-1, with D possibly TRBD2 on 6 matching bases. The CDR3 has 14 residues. Germline V gene sequence: CDR1 SEHNR, CDR2 FQNEAQ (reference sequence). Trimming removed 4 bases from V and 4 bases from J, with 11 bases in between. The CDR3 spells CASSSPGVYNEQFF. The CDR3 DNA reads TGTGCCAGCAGCTCCCCGGGGGTATACAATGAGCAGTTCTTC. The complete variable domain, with remaining parts taken from reference TRBV7-9 and TRBJ2-1, reads DTGVSQNPRHKITKRGQNVTFRCDPISEHNRLYWYRQTLGQGPEFLTYFQNEAQLEKSRLLSDRFSAERPKGSFSTLEIQRTEQGDSAMYLCASSSPGVYNEQFFGPGTRLTVL.

This clonotype occurred many times. The rearrangement joins TRBV29-1 to TRBJ2-1; D could derive from TRBD1 or TRBD2 (6 bases each). The CDR3 extends over 11 amino acids. Trimming removed 6 bases from V and 9 bases from J, with 12 bases in between. Germline CDR1 SQVTM, CDR2 ANQGSEA. The CDR3 is CSVGGTPEQFF. CDR3 bases: TGCAGCGTGGGCGGGACACCTGAGCAGTTCTTC.

This clonotype occurred a few times. The chain joins TRBV20-1 to TRBJ1-1; D remains ambiguous. There are 11 residues in the CDR3. The germline CDR1 and CDR2 sequences are DFQATT and SNEGSKA (reference sequence). The CDR3: CRGILNTEAFF. In nucleotides, the CDR3 is TGCAGGGGTATCCTGAACACTGAAGCTTTCTTT.

J is TRBJ2-3 and V is TRBV29-1; 8 nucleotides align to TRBD1. CDR1 and CDR2 from the germline V gene are SQVTM and ANQGSEA. The CDR3 sequence is 15 residues long. Unmatched junction bases numbered 3, after V lost 1 base and J lost 0 bases. The CDR3 protein is CSVEARTGSTDTQYF. CDR3 nucleotide sequence: TGCAGCGTTGAAGCTAGGACAGGGAGCACAGATACGCAGTATTTT.

V and J are TRBV18 and TRBJ2-3; D is ambiguous. The CDR3 consists of 15 residues. The germline V gene has CDR1 KGHSH and CDR2 LQKENI. V was pared by 0 bases and J by 4 bases, with 11 bases between. CDR3 DNA: TGTGCCAGCTCACCACCATATCTTGGGGCAGATACGCAGTATTTT. This codes for CASSPPYLGADTQYF. The full variable domain, in which reference TRBV18 and TRBJ2-3 provide the parts outside the CDR3, is NAGVMQNPRHLVRRRGQEARLRCSPMKGHSHVYWYRQLPEEGLKFMVYLQKENIIDESGMPKERFSAEFPKEGPSILRIQQVVRGDSAAYFCASSPPYLGADTQYFGPGTRLTVL.

There are a few counts of this clonotype. The CDR3 loop is CASSPSGSGYTF. The DNA of the CDR3 is TGTGCCAGCTCACCTTCAGGCTCTGGCTACACCTTC. The rearrangement links TRBV18 to TRBJ1-2; D gene unclear. V lost 3 bases and J 7 bases, leaving 9 bases between the germline ends. The CDR3 covers 12 residues. Per the germline V gene, CDR1 is KGHSH and CDR2 is LQKENI.

This clonotype was seen only a few times. The V and J genes are TRBV18 and TRBJ2-1; 8 nucleotides align to TRBD2. Trimming at V came to 6 bases and at J to 8 bases, leaving 9 bases not matched to a gene. CDR1 and CDR2 from the germline V gene are KGHSH and LQKENI. This CDR3 contains 14 residues. The CDR3 sequence: CASSDGTRGHEQFF. In nucleotides, the CDR3 is TGTGCCAGCTCGGACGGGACTAGGGGCCATGAGCAGTTCTTC.

The CDR3 nucleotides are TGCAGTGCTAGGGGTAGTTTAAGCGCAGGGGGCGTTTTCTTT. This translates into CSARGSLSAGGVFF. The chain uses TRBV20-1 and TRBJ1-1; 8 bases are a match to TRBD1. The CDR3 runs to 14 residues. V was pared by 3 bases and J by 13 bases, with 16 bases of the junction left unmatched. Germline V gene data show CDR1 as DFQATT and CDR2 as SNEGSKA (reference sequence).

V is TRBV27 and J is TRBJ2-3; D might be TRBD1 (6 bases). The CDR3 totals 23 residues. CDR1 MNHEY and CDR2 SMNVEV come from the germline V gene (reference sequence). V dropped 1 base and J dropped 0 bases, with 32 bases sitting between them. The CDR3 bases are TGTGCCAGCAGTTTATTCCCAGGGCACAGGGCTGGACCACCCTCAACTAGCACAGATACGCAGTATTTT. This gives the protein CASSLFPGHRAGPPSTSTDTQYF.

This clonotype has just a few counts. This chain joins TRBV7-2 and TRBJ2-7, with TRBD1 matching over 8 bases. CDR1 is SGHTA and CDR2 is FQGNSA in the germline V gene. The CDR3 totals 16 residues. The J segment lost 0 bases and the V segment lost 1 base, leaving 5 bases of the junction unmatched. CDR3 coding DNA: TGTGCCAGCAGCTTAGGGACACAGGGGGTCTCCTACGAGCAGTACTTC. This codes for CASSLGTQGVSYEQYF.

The J gene is TRBJ2-7, the V gene TRBV20-1; 11 bases map to TRBD2. The length of the CDR3 is 15 residues. From germline, CDR1 is DFQATT and CDR2 SNEGSKA (reference sequence). With V trimmed by 0 bases and J by 4 bases, 5 bases remained unmatched. The CDR3 loop reads CSARDIGTSGYEQYV. In DNA, the CDR3 is TGCAGTGCTAGAGATATCGGGACTAGCGGATACGAGCAGTACGTC.

There are a few counts of this clonotype. The chain carries TRBV29-1 and TRBJ2-1; 8 positions match TRBD1. This CDR3 region has 13 residues. Germline CDR1 reads SQVTM; CDR2 reads ANQGSEA. In nucleotides, the CDR3 is TGCATCTCGACGGGACAGGCACCGCATGAGCAGTTCTTC. Translated, it gives CISTGQAPHEQFF.

The chain employs TRBV5-6 and TRBJ2-5; no clear D. The CDR3 length is 14 residues. Trimming shortened V by 4 bases and J by 5 bases, and 15 bases separated the two germline ends. Germline-derived CDR1 and CDR2 are SGHDT and YYEEEE. The CDR3 sequence: CASSPRTLRETQYF. DNA of the CDR3: TGTGCCAGCAGCCCGCGGACCTTACGGGAGACCCAGTACTTC.

V gene TRBV30 combines with J gene TRBJ2-1, with 7 positions matching TRBD2. Looked up from germline, CDR1 is GTSNPN and CDR2 is SVGIG (reference sequence). V lost 2 bases and J lost 0; bases outside the gene matches: 1. This CDR3 contains 14 residues. The CDR3, as DNA: TGTGCCTGGAGTAGCGGGACCTCCTACAATGAGCAGTTCTTC. Encoded protein: CAWSSGTSYNEQFF.

V gene TRBV18 combines with J gene TRBJ2-1; 9 bases fit TRBD2. The V segment lost 4 bases and the J segment 0 bases; nucleotides outside the gene matches: 4. Per germline, CDR1 KGHSH and CDR2 LQKENI. CDR3 length: 16 residues. CDR3 residues: CASSRASGVSYNEQFF. CDR3 nucleotide sequence: TGTGCCAGCTCACGCGCTAGCGGGGTCTCCTACAATGAGCAGTTCTTC.

The V gene is TRBV5-1, the J gene TRBJ2-1; D is ambiguous. This CDR3 has 14 residues. The germline gives CDR1 SGHRS, CDR2 YFSETQ. Trimming stripped 0 bases from V and 5 bases from J, with 9 bases between. The CDR3 DNA is TGCGCCAGCAGCTTGGCAGGAGAGAACAATGAGCAGTTCTTC. Protein: CASSLAGENNEQFF.

In this sample, this clonotype turned up a few times. The CDR3 spells CASSLTSSAYNEQFF. DNA of the CDR3: TGTGCCAGCAGCTTGACTAGTTCGGCCTACAATGAGCAGTTCTTC. The chain carries TRBV7-2 and TRBJ2-1, with D possibly TRBD2 on 6 matching bases. CDR3 length: 15 amino acids. Germline CDR1 reads SGHTA; CDR2 reads FQGNSA. The V and J ends lost 3 bases and 2 bases respectively, with 11 bases between them.